Following are 13 T cell receptor beta chains from one sample sequenced in a study of molecular identifiers for immune sequencing clone quantification. TCRdb itself ran the PCR reads through MiXCR, one entry per CDR3 protein. Of 88,000 or so distinct CDR3 sequences in the sample, approximately 22% were seen once. Sequencing input: naive CD8+ T cells from blood, with Jurkat cell RNA spiked in. The subset is: FACS-sorted CD8+CD4-CCR7+CD45RA+ naive T cells. Every receptor here comes from a human donor in good health. Some libraries in this study had Jurkat cell RNA spiked in.

The chain couples TRBV5-1 to TRBJ1-1, with D tentatively TRBD1 (6 bases). Germline loops: CDR1 SGHRS, CDR2 YFSETQ. This CDR3 has 17 residues. V dropped 1 base and J dropped 1 base, with 17 bases sitting between them. The CDR3 loop reads CASSLWGLWTENTEAFF. DNA of the CDR3: TGCGCCAGCAGCTTGTGGGGCCTTTGGACAGAGAACACTGAAGCTTTCTTT.

The sample holds a few counts of this clonotype. The V and J genes are TRBV9 and TRBJ2-2; 12 bases agree with TRBD1. This CDR3 comprises 16 residues. J was trimmed by 3 bases and V by 2 bases; bases with no gene match: 2. Germline assignment: CDR1 SGDLS and CDR2 YYNGEE. The CDR3 DNA reads TGTGCCAGCAGCGTGGGACAGGGGGCCGACACCGGGGAGCTGTTTTTT. Its protein is CASSVGQGADTGELFF.

This clonotype was detected many times. The chain couples TRBV30 to TRBJ2-1; D remains ambiguous. V was clipped by 5 bases and J by 2 bases, with 4 bases between them. The CDR3 consists of 11 residues. Germline values: CDR1 GTSNPN, CDR2 SVGIG (reference sequence). The CDR3 DNA follows: TGTGCCTGGGAGACCTACAATGAGCAGTTCTTC. Encoded protein: CAWETYNEQFF.

This clonotype was recorded many times. This rearrangement joins TRBV12-3 or TRBV12-4 to TRBJ2-4; tentatively, D is TRBD1 (5 bases). The V end was cut by 4 bases, the J end by 2 bases, with 6 bases between. This CDR3 has 13 amino acids. CDR3 DNA sequence: TGTGCCAGCAGTTCAGGGACCAAAAACATTCAGTACTTC. It codes for CASSSGTKNIQYF.

The chain has TRBV6-1 and TRBJ2-7; D might be TRBD1 (6 bases). Deletions cut 7 bases from V and 0 bases from J, with 10 bases between. This CDR3 has 13 amino acids. Germline V gives CDR1 MNHNS, CDR2 SASEGT. The DNA of the CDR3 is TGTGCCAGCAAAGGACAGCTCTCCTACGAGCAGTACTTC. Its translation is CASKGQLSYEQYF.

In this sample, this clonotype turned up many times. This rearrangement joins TRBV28 to TRBJ2-5; possibly TRBD1 for D (6 bases). Trimming stripped 2 bases from V and 2 bases from J, with 12 bases between. The CDR3 covers 15 residues. Germline CDR1 reads MDHEN; CDR2 reads SYDVKM. The CDR3 DNA reads TGTGCCAGCAGTTTACTCCGGGACACTCAAGAGACCCAGTACTTC. Protein: CASSLLRDTQETQYF.

This clonotype was seen at least ten times. The V gene is TRBV6-5, the J gene TRBJ2-7; D might be TRBD1 or TRBD2, each matching 5 bases. From germline, CDR1 is MNHEY and CDR2 SVGAGI. This CDR3 is 13 amino acids long. Trimming took 6 bases from V and 5 from J, leaving 14 bases between them. This chain's CDR3 is CASSRGPDHEQYF. The CDR3 nucleotides read TGTGCCAGCAGCCGGGGCCCAGACCACGAGCAGTACTTC.

V gene TRBV29-1 combines with J gene TRBJ2-5; D is perhaps TRBD1 (6 bases). V lost 7 bases and J 5 bases, leaving 20 bases between the germline ends. The CDR3 extends over 14 amino acids. Germline CDR1 SQVTM, CDR2 ANQGSEA. The CDR3 region is CSDVLLQGEETQYF. Here the CDR3 DNA reads TGCAGCGACGTACTCCTACAGGGTGAGGAGACCCAGTACTTC.

This clonotype was detected a few times. The CDR3 sequence is CASSSTLSGRENGANYGYTF. In nucleotides, the CDR3 is TGTGCCAGCAGCTCAACCCTCTCGGGCCGGGAAAACGGTGCTAACTATGGCTACACCTTC. This chain links TRBV7-9 with TRBJ1-2, with D unclear. This CDR3 has 20 amino acids. Between the trimmed V and J ends, which lost 4 bases and 0 bases, there was a span of 27 bases. Germline CDR1 SEHNR, CDR2 FQNEAQ (reference sequence). Together with reference TRBV7-9 and TRBJ1-2, the CDR3 gives the full variable domain: DTGVSQNPRHKITKRGQNVTFRCDPISEHNRLYWYRQTLGQGPEFLTYFQNEAQLEKSRLLSDRFSAERPKGSFSTLEIQRTEQGDSAMYLCASSSTLSGRENGANYGYTFGSGTRLTVV.

This clonotype was counted at least ten times. V gene TRBV30 combines with J gene TRBJ2-2, with 9 positions matching TRBD1. From germline, CDR1 is GTSNPN and CDR2 SVGIG (reference sequence). The CDR3 runs to 15 residues. Trimming took 3 bases from V and 1 from J; bases not matched to a gene: 3. CDR3 sequence: CAWSHRGLNTGELFF. The CDR3 DNA reads as TGTGCCTGGAGCCACAGGGGGCTGAACACCGGGGAGCTGTTTTTT.

This clonotype was observed a few times. CDR3 residues: CASSLSPHDRGGRSYEQYF. CDR3 in DNA: TGTGCCAGCAGTTTATCGCCCCACGACAGGGGCGGCCGATCCTACGAGCAGTACTTC. The chain is built from TRBV27 and TRBJ2-7, with 8 bases matching TRBD1. V was clipped by 0 bases and J by 1 base; unmatched bases: 14. This CDR3 has 19 amino acids. Looked up from germline, CDR1 is MNHEY and CDR2 is SMNVEV (reference sequence).

As for this clonotype: A much bigger clone sits one base away, suggesting this may be a read error. The chain is built from TRBV5-3 and TRBJ2-7, with 7 bases lining up with TRBD1. TRBV5-3 is filed as an ORF, its function uncertain. V was clipped by 8 bases and J by 7 bases; unmatched bases: 12. The length of the CDR3 is 13 residues. The CDR3 sequence: CASISVQGREQYF. The CDR3, as DNA: TGTGCCAGCATCTCCGTACAGGGGCGGGAGCAGTACTTC.

This chain links TRBV6-5 with TRBJ2-7; 10 bases align to TRBD2. Per the germline V gene, CDR1 is MNHEY and CDR2 is SVGAGI. The trim removed 7 bases at V and 3 bases at J, leaving 3 bases unmatched. The CDR3 spans 13 residues. CDR3 region: CASTASGGYEQYF. CDR3 coding DNA: TGTGCCAGCACGGCTAGCGGGGGCTACGAGCAGTACTTC.